Shown below are 20 T cell receptor beta chains from a single sample sequenced in a study of Ad26.COV2.S vaccination and SARS-CoV-2 variants. The table came from immunoSEQ multiplex PCR; TCRdb's copy has only in-frame clones and leaves some out. Here the sample spans about half a million clones, 80% to 90% being singletons. The treatment here: approximately 18 received Ad26.COV2.S at low or high dose, single or two shots; several received placebo; per-sample allocation not given. On day 63 after the first injection, vaccine and placebo recipients gave samples. Sequencing used peripheral blood, obtained in a trial of Ad26.COV2.S vaccine versus placebo. These TCRs come from a person between 18 and 65 years old who received the Ad26.COV2.S COVID-19 vaccine or a placebo.

The chain is built from TRBV5-5 and TRBJ1-3, with D unclear. The germline V gene encodes CDR1 SGHKS and CDR2 YYEKEE (reference sequence). The CDR3 totals 14 residues. Trimming left V 0 bases short and J 1 base short, with 5 bases between. The CDR3, as DNA: TGTGCCAGCAGCTTGGGAGGGTCTGGAAACACCATATATTTT. This codes for CASSLGGSGNTIYF.

The chain has TRBV7-8 and TRBJ1-1; a weak D match, TRBD1 (5 bases). Per the germline V gene, CDR1 is SGHVS and CDR2 is FQNEAQ. The CDR3 length is 20 residues. V lost 1 base and J lost 4, with 28 bases in between. In nucleotides, the CDR3 is TGTGCCAGCAGCTTAGTAACGGACTTCCTAAGGGGCACTCTGGGCACTGAAGCTTTCTTT. Translating it yields CASSLVTDFLRGTLGTEAFF.

The chain carries TRBV10-1 and TRBJ2-7; possibly TRBD1 for D (6 bases). This CDR3 comprises 14 residues. Trimming cost V 6 bases and J 6 bases, with 18 bases left between them. CDR1 is WNHNN, CDR2 SYGVQD, per germline (reference sequence). The CDR3 loop is CASRTNKQGSEQYF. The CDR3 DNA sequence: TGCGCCAGCAGAACAAACAAACAGGGTTCCGAGCAGTACTTC.

The chain recombines TRBV19 with TRBJ1-5, with 10 bases fitting TRBD1. V was clipped by 5 bases and J by 3 bases; unmatched bases: 10. The germline CDR1 and CDR2 sequences are LNHDA and SQIVND (reference sequence). The CDR3 length is 17 residues. The CDR3 nucleotides are TGTGCCAGTAGTTCCGTGGACAGGGGGAACCTCAATCAGCCCCAGCATTTT. Encoded protein: CASSSVDRGNLNQPQHF.

The chain couples TRBV29-1 to TRBJ1-3, with unresolved D. Germline CDR1 SQVTM, CDR2 ANQGSEA. Trimming removed 4 bases from V and 2 bases from J, with 6 bases in between. This CDR3 spans 12 amino acids. CDR3 in DNA: TGCAGCGTTGTTACCCCTGGAAACACCATATATTTT. This codes for CSVVTPGNTIYF.

This chain connects TRBV6-5 to TRBJ2-1; TRBD2 aligns across 10 bases. V dropped 0 bases and J dropped 7; count of bases not matched to a gene: 6. The germline gives CDR1 MNHEY, CDR2 SVGAGI. CDR3 length: 16 amino acids. The CDR3 DNA is TGTGCCAGCAGTTACTCGGCTAGCGGGAGTAAGAATGAGCAGTTCTTC. Translated, it gives CASSYSASGSKNEQFF.

The chain combines TRBV7-2 with TRBJ2-7; D remains unclear. CDR3 length: 13 residues. Between the trimmed V and J ends, which lost 2 bases and 3 bases, there was a span of 8 bases. CDR1 SGHTA and CDR2 FQGNSA come from the germline V gene. The CDR3 DNA sequence: TGTGCCAGCAGCTTAAGGGCAGTCTACGAGCAGTACTTC. Residues: CASSLRAVYEQYF.

This chain links TRBV7-6 with TRBJ2-7; 9 bases are a match to TRBD2. The CDR3 sequence is 18 residues long. After removal of 1 base from V and 2 bases from J, the junction contained 12 bases not matched to a gene. Germline V gene lookup returns CDR1 SGHVS and CDR2 FNYEAQ. In nucleotides, the CDR3 is TGTGCCAGCAGCTTAGGGACGGTGGGGACTAGCTTTCCCTACGAGCAGTACTTC. Residues: CASSLGTVGTSFPYEQYF. Complete variable domain (other parts from reference TRBV7-6 and TRBJ2-7): GAGVSQSPRYKVTKRGQDVALRCDPISGHVSLYWYRQALGQGPEFLTYFNYEAQQDKSGLPNDRFSAERPEGSISTLTIQRTEQRDSAMYRCASSLGTVGTSFPYEQYFGPGTRLTVT.

V usage is TRBV2 and J usage is TRBJ2-3; D not certain. V was clipped by 6 bases and J by 3 bases, with 7 bases between them. There are 12 residues in the CDR3. The germline CDR1 and CDR2 sequences are SNHLY and FYNNEI. For the CDR3, the DNA is TGTGCCAGCAGCCGGAATACAGATACGCAGTATTTT. Translated, it gives CASSRNTDTQYF.

V gene TRBV19 combines with J gene TRBJ1-2; the D is unclear. V was shortened by 3 bases and J by 4 bases, with 18 bases between the two germline ends. The CDR3 spans 16 residues. The germline V gene has CDR1 LNHDA and CDR2 SQIVND (reference sequence). The CDR3 region is CASSMEALSTVYGYTF. CDR3 bases: TGTGCCAGTAGTATGGAGGCGCTGTCAACCGTCTATGGCTACACCTTC.

This clone was recorded once. The J gene is TRBJ1-4, the V gene TRBV6-2 or TRBV6-3; no definite D call. CDR3 length: 12 residues. Trimming removed 2 bases from V and 7 bases from J, with 5 bases in between. Germline loops: CDR1 MNHEY, CDR2 SVGEGT. CDR3 amino acids: CASSYGVEKLFF. CDR3 DNA sequence: TGTGCCAGCAGTTACGGTGTTGAAAAACTGTTTTTT.

The V call is TRBV5-4, the J call TRBJ1-1, with D possibly matching TRBD1 (5 bases). The germline CDR1 and CDR2 sequences are SGHNT and YYREEE (reference sequence). This CDR3 comprises 15 residues. The ends were cut back, 0 bases at V and 4 bases at J, with 13 bases in the middle. The CDR3 sequence is CASSLGGSVFTEAFF. CDR3 in DNA: TGTGCCAGCAGCTTGGGGGGGTCGGTCTTCACTGAAGCTTTCTTT. Together with reference TRBV5-4 and TRBJ1-1, the CDR3 gives the full variable domain: ETGVTQSPTHLIKTRGQQVTLRCSSQSGHNTVSWYQQALGQGPQFIFQYYREEENGRGNFPPRFSGLQFPNYSSELNVNALELDDSALYLCASSLGGSVFTEAFFGQGTRLTVV.

V usage is TRBV3-1 (or the pseudogene TRBV3-2) and J usage is TRBJ1-1; 8 bases align to TRBD1. Trimming at V came to 5 bases and at J to 7 bases, leaving 6 bases not matched to a gene. This CDR3 region has 13 residues. Germline loops: CDR1 LGHDT, CDR2 YNNKEL (reference sequence). The CDR3 DNA reads as TGTGCCAGCAGCTACGACAGGGGTGGTGAAGCTTTCTTT. Amino acid sequence: CASSYDRGGEAFF.

This chain links TRBV28 with TRBJ1-5, with D possibly matching TRBD1 (5 bases). The V gene lost 6 bases and the J gene lost 3 bases, with 12 bases spanning the gap. This CDR3 is built from 14 residues. The germline V gene encodes CDR1 MDHEN and CDR2 SYDVKM. The CDR3 region has the DNA TGTGCCAGCAGCCGGGGGGGATACAATCAGCCCCAGCATTTT. It yields the protein CASSRGGYNQPQHF.

V gene TRBV6-2 or TRBV6-3 combines with J gene TRBJ2-1; 10 nucleotides match TRBD2. Germline lookup yields CDR1 MNHEY and CDR2 SVGEGT. The CDR3 spans 18 residues. Losses at the gene ends were 3 bases for V and 4 bases for J; bases not matched to a gene: 12. CDR3 nucleotide sequence: TGTGCCAGCAGTTATCCCCTAGCGGGAGAAGGAAGGTACAATGAGCAGTTCTTC. This translates into CASSYPLAGEGRYNEQFF.

The gene calls are TRBV5-5 and TRBJ1-2, with 8 positions matching TRBD1. Trimming took 0 bases from V and 3 from J; bases not matched to a gene: 10. The CDR3 is 17 residues long. CDR1 and CDR2 (germline): SGHKS, YYEKEE (reference sequence). This CDR3 is CASSLDTRGLVDYGYTF. In nucleotides, the CDR3 is TGTGCCAGCAGCTTGGATACCAGGGGGCTGGTCGACTATGGCTACACCTTC. Together with reference TRBV5-5 and TRBJ1-2, the CDR3 gives the full variable domain: DAGVTQSPTHLIKTRGQQVTLRCSPISGHKSVSWYQQVLGQGPQFIFQYYEKEERGRGNFPDRFSARQFPNYSSELNVNALLLGDSALYLCASSLDTRGLVDYGYTFGSGTRLTVV.

DNA for the CDR3: TGTGCCAGCAAAGGACAGGCGTTAGCCAAAAACATTCAGTACTTC. This sequence encodes CASKGQALAKNIQYF. The chain links TRBV2 to TRBJ2-4, with 7 positions matching TRBD1. This CDR3 comprises 15 residues. Germline V gives CDR1 SNHLY, CDR2 FYNNEI. V shed 7 bases, J shed 0 bases, and the junction held 6 bases outside the gene matches.

This sequence joins TRBV2 and TRBJ1-1, with D possibly TRBD1 on 6 matching bases. V was shortened by 5 bases and J by 1 base, with 14 bases between the two germline ends. The CDR3 consists of 15 residues. Germline lookup yields CDR1 SNHLY and CDR2 FYNNEI. CDR3 protein: CASSYKQGPNTEAFF. The CDR3, as DNA: TGTGCCAGCAGTTATAAACAGGGCCCGAACACTGAAGCTTTCTTT. Drawing the rest from reference TRBV2 and TRBJ1-1, the complete variable domain is EPEVTQTPSHQVTQMGQEVILRCVPISNHLYFYWYRQILGQKVEFLVSFYNNEISEKSEIFDDQFSVERPDGSNFTLKIRSTKLEDSAMYFCASSYKQGPNTEAFFGQGTRLTVV.

The genes are TRBV28 and TRBJ1-2; D gene uncertain. V gave up 6 bases and J gave up 4 bases, with 9 bases separating them. The CDR3 loop spans 12 amino acids. Germline lookup yields CDR1 MDHEN and CDR2 SYDVKM. CDR3 in amino acids: CASSLAAYGYTF. CDR3 DNA: TGTGCCAGCAGCCTTGCGGCCTATGGCTACACCTTC.

The genes are TRBV7-9 and TRBJ1-1; 8 bases line up with TRBD1. Per the germline V gene, CDR1 is SEHNR and CDR2 is FQNEAQ (reference sequence). This CDR3 comprises 18 residues. V trimming: 0 bases; J trimming: 2 bases; junction bases outside the gene matches: 11. The CDR3 loop is CASSLALARTGKNTEAFF. As DNA, the CDR3 is TGTGCCAGCAGCTTAGCCCTAGCGAGGACAGGGAAAAACACTGAAGCTTTCTTT.